This entry lists 2 T cell receptor beta chains sequenced from one sample in a study of blood T cells in healthy people across ages. A sample-barcoded 5' primer and a J-beta primer mix were used in a second PCR of about 7 to 12 cycles. TCRdb used MiXCR to reprocess the 5' RACE reads, holding one entry per CDR3 protein. The sample has under 950,000 distinct CDR3 sequences; about 24% are singletons. Sequencing input: blood. The source is a man between 65 and 85 years old in good health.

The V gene is TRBV7-3, the J gene TRBJ1-1; 9 bases line up with TRBD1. CDR3 length: 17 amino acids. Per the germline V gene, CDR1 is SGHTA and CDR2 is FQGTGA. The V gene end was trimmed by 3 bases and the J gene end by 6 bases; junction bases not matched to a gene: 14. The CDR3 here is CASSFHRGPRGWSEAFF. CDR3 coding DNA: TGTGCCAGCAGCTTCCACAGGGGGCCGCGGGGATGGTCTGAAGCTTTCTTT.

Only a few counts were recorded for this clonotype. The chain combines TRBV6-6 with TRBJ1-1; possibly TRBD1 for D (5 bases). V was cut by 4 bases and J by 4 bases, with 10 bases left in between. From germline, CDR1 is MNHNY and CDR2 SVGAGI (reference sequence). This CDR3 contains 13 residues. The CDR3 DNA reads as TGTGCCAGCAGTTCCAGGGTGATCACTGAAGCTTTCTTT. This gives the protein CASSSRVITEAFF.